Shown below are 13 T cell receptor beta chains from a single sample sequenced in a study of T cell changes during pregnancy in multiple sclerosis (dated by TCRdb to the late 2010s). The library came from the immunoSEQ multiplex PCR assay. TCRdb took over this immuneACCESS table, retaining in-frame rearrangements with V and J assigned. Such tables are incomplete; in checked studies, under half of the missing clones stem from an unresolved V gene, and the remainder is unexplained. This sample is represented by just under 85,000 clones; more than 85% of them were singletons. The top ten clones comprise roughly 2.5% of the sample. The sequences come from peripheral blood, collected in the first trimester of pregnancy. Receptor source: a female donor with multiple sclerosis, enrolled in a pregnancy study.

V and J are TRBV10-3 and TRBJ2-1; D not certain. Germline loops: CDR1 ENHRY, CDR2 SYGVKD. The CDR3 has 14 residues. V dropped 4 bases and J dropped 4 bases, with 11 bases sitting between them. CDR3 sequence: CAISASVSYNEQFF. The CDR3 DNA sequence: TGTGCCATCAGTGCTTCAGTTTCTTACAATGAGCAGTTCTTC.

The chain uses TRBV10-3 and TRBJ1-6; weak D call: TRBD1 (6 bases). This CDR3 spans 14 amino acids. Germline assignment: CDR1 ENHRY and CDR2 SYGVKD. The V end was cut by 0 bases, the J end by 11 bases, with 11 bases between. The CDR3 DNA reads as TGTGCCATCAGTGAGTCGGCCAGGGGTACACCCCTCCACTTT. Its translation is CAISESARGTPLHF.

V usage is TRBV2 and J usage is TRBJ2-2; no reliable D call. The CDR3 has 15 residues. The V and J ends lost 2 bases and 1 base respectively, with 8 bases between them. CDR1 and CDR2 (germline): SNHLY, FYNNEI. In DNA form, the CDR3 reads TGTGCCAGCAGTGAAACAGCCGTGAACACCGGGGAGCTGTTTTTT. Translated, it gives CASSETAVNTGELFF. Full variable domain (rest looked up from reference TRBV2 and TRBJ2-2): EPEVTQTPSHQVTQMGQEVILRCVPISNHLYFYWYRQILGQKVEFLVSFYNNEISEKSEIFDDQFSVERPDGSNFTLKIRSTKLEDSAMYFCASSETAVNTGELFFGEGSRLTVL.

This rearrangement joins TRBV2 to TRBJ2-5; 10 nucleotides line up with TRBD1. Germline CDR1 reads SNHLY; CDR2 reads FYNNEI. This CDR3 contains 15 residues. V lost 3 bases and J lost 5; bases outside the gene matches: 6. The CDR3 DNA sequence: TGTGCCAGCAGTGAGATTGTGGACAGGGGGGAGACCCAGTACTTC. It yields the protein CASSEIVDRGETQYF.

The chain uses TRBV7-9 and TRBJ2-3; weak D call: TRBD1 (6 bases). Germline V gives CDR1 SEHNR, CDR2 FQNEAQ (reference sequence). The CDR3 has 18 residues. V lost 4 bases and J lost 5, with 25 bases in between. Written as DNA, the CDR3 is TGTGCCAGCAGCTATTACCCCTCAAACAGGGACGGCCAAGATACGCAGTATTTT. This translates into CASSYYPSNRDGQDTQYF.

The genes are TRBV28 and TRBJ2-7; possibly TRBD1 for D (6 bases). This CDR3 contains 15 residues. CDR1 is MDHEN and CDR2 is SYDVKM in the germline V gene. V was cut by 6 bases and J by 2 bases, with 17 bases left in between. CDR3 bases: TGTGCCAGCAGCCTCCCCGGGGACAATGCCTACGAGCAGTACTTC. Its protein product is CASSLPGDNAYEQYF.

The rearrangement uses TRBV28 and TRBJ2-7, with 11 positions matching TRBD2. The CDR3 sequence is 14 residues long. The V and J ends lost 2 bases and 4 bases, in that order; junction bases with no gene match: 1. Germline CDR1 and CDR2: MDHEN and SYDVKM. DNA for the CDR3: TGTGCCAGCAGTTTAACTAGCGGGAGATACGAGCAGTACTTC. Residues: CASSLTSGRYEQYF.

The chain combines TRBV9 with TRBJ2-3, with 8 bases matching TRBD2. J lost 0 bases, V lost 3 bases, and 12 bases had no gene match. Germline assignment: CDR1 SGDLS and CDR2 YYNGEE. The CDR3 totals 18 residues. The CDR3 bases are TGTGCCAGCAGCGCTCGGGCGGGGGGCGGTTCGAGCACAGATACGCAGTATTTT. This gives the protein CASSARAGGGSSTDTQYF.

V is TRBV6-6 and J is TRBJ1-1, with 8 bases identical to TRBD1. V was pared by 0 bases and J by 4 bases, with 4 bases of the junction left unmatched. Germline values: CDR1 MNHNY, CDR2 SVGAGI (reference sequence). The CDR3 covers 15 residues. CDR3 coding DNA: TGTGCCAGCAGTTACTCTCGACAGGGGAGCACTGAAGCTTTCTTT. Encoded protein: CASSYSRQGSTEAFF.

This clone was counted once. The rearrangement joins TRBV11-3 to TRBJ2-1; 8 nucleotides align to TRBD2. The V segment lost 1 base and the J segment 4 bases; nucleotides outside the gene matches: 6. The CDR3 has 16 residues. Germline CDR1 SGHNT, CDR2 YENEEA. The CDR3 sequence is CASSLGPGGMYNEQFF. The CDR3 nucleotides are TGTGCCAGCAGCTTAGGACCGGGGGGGATGTACAATGAGCAGTTCTTC.

This chain uses TRBV5-6 with TRBJ1-1, with D perhaps TRBD1 (5 bases). The CDR3 length is 15 residues. Germline assignment: CDR1 SGHDT and CDR2 YYEEEE. Trimming cost V 0 bases and J 1 base, with 10 bases left between them. DNA of the CDR3: TGTGCCAGCAGCTTGGGAACCAGGGAGAACACTGAAGCTTTCTTT. It specifies CASSLGTRENTEAFF.

The chain couples TRBV6-1 to TRBJ2-5; 12 bases agree with TRBD2. The CDR3 loop spans 15 amino acids. V gave up 7 bases and J gave up 4 bases; unmatched junction bases: 7. From germline, CDR1 is MNHNS and CDR2 SASEGT. The chain's CDR3 is CASNPASGRGETQYF. In nucleotides, the CDR3 is TGTGCCAGCAACCCTGCTAGCGGGAGGGGAGAGACCCAGTACTTC.

This clone was seen more than once but under ten times. The rearrangement uses TRBV7-9 and TRBJ2-5; 7 nucleotides match TRBD2. Germline V gene sequence: CDR1 SEHNR, CDR2 FQNEAQ (reference sequence). The length of the CDR3 is 15 residues. V lost 2 bases to trimming and J lost 1 base; unmatched junction nucleotides: 4. As DNA, the CDR3 is TGTGCCAGCAGCTTACTTCCTAGCGGCCAAGAGACCCAGTACTTC. Translating gives CASSLLPSGQETQYF. Supplemented by reference TRBV7-9 and TRBJ2-5, the full variable domain reads DTGVSQNPRHKITKRGQNVTFRCDPISEHNRLYWYRQTLGQGPEFLTYFQNEAQLEKSRLLSDRFSAERPKGSFSTLEIQRTEQGDSAMYLCASSLLPSGQETQYFGPGTRLLVL.